The present T cell receptor beta chain was sequenced within a study of OX40 agonist ivuxolimab in advanced cancers. TCRdb keeps only in-frame clones here, not all; method: immunoSEQ multiplex PCR. Here the sample spans approximately 23,000 clones, just over 85% being singletons. This CDR3 spans 14 amino acids. J was trimmed by 9 bases and V by 8 bases; bases with no gene match: 6. Germline V gene lookup returns CDR1 MNHEY and CDR2 SMNVEV (reference sequence). The sequencing here drew on CD4+ or CD8+ T cells sorted from blood, taken in a trial of the OX40 agonist ivuxolimab. The chain has TRBV27 and TRBJ2-1, with 14 bases that match TRBD2. The source of this sequence is an adult with an advanced solid tumor such as melanoma, head and neck, liver or kidney cancer. CDR3 coding DNA: TGTGCCAGCGGGTTAGGACTAGCGGGAGGTGAGCAGTTCTTC. Protein product: CASGLGLAGGEQFF.